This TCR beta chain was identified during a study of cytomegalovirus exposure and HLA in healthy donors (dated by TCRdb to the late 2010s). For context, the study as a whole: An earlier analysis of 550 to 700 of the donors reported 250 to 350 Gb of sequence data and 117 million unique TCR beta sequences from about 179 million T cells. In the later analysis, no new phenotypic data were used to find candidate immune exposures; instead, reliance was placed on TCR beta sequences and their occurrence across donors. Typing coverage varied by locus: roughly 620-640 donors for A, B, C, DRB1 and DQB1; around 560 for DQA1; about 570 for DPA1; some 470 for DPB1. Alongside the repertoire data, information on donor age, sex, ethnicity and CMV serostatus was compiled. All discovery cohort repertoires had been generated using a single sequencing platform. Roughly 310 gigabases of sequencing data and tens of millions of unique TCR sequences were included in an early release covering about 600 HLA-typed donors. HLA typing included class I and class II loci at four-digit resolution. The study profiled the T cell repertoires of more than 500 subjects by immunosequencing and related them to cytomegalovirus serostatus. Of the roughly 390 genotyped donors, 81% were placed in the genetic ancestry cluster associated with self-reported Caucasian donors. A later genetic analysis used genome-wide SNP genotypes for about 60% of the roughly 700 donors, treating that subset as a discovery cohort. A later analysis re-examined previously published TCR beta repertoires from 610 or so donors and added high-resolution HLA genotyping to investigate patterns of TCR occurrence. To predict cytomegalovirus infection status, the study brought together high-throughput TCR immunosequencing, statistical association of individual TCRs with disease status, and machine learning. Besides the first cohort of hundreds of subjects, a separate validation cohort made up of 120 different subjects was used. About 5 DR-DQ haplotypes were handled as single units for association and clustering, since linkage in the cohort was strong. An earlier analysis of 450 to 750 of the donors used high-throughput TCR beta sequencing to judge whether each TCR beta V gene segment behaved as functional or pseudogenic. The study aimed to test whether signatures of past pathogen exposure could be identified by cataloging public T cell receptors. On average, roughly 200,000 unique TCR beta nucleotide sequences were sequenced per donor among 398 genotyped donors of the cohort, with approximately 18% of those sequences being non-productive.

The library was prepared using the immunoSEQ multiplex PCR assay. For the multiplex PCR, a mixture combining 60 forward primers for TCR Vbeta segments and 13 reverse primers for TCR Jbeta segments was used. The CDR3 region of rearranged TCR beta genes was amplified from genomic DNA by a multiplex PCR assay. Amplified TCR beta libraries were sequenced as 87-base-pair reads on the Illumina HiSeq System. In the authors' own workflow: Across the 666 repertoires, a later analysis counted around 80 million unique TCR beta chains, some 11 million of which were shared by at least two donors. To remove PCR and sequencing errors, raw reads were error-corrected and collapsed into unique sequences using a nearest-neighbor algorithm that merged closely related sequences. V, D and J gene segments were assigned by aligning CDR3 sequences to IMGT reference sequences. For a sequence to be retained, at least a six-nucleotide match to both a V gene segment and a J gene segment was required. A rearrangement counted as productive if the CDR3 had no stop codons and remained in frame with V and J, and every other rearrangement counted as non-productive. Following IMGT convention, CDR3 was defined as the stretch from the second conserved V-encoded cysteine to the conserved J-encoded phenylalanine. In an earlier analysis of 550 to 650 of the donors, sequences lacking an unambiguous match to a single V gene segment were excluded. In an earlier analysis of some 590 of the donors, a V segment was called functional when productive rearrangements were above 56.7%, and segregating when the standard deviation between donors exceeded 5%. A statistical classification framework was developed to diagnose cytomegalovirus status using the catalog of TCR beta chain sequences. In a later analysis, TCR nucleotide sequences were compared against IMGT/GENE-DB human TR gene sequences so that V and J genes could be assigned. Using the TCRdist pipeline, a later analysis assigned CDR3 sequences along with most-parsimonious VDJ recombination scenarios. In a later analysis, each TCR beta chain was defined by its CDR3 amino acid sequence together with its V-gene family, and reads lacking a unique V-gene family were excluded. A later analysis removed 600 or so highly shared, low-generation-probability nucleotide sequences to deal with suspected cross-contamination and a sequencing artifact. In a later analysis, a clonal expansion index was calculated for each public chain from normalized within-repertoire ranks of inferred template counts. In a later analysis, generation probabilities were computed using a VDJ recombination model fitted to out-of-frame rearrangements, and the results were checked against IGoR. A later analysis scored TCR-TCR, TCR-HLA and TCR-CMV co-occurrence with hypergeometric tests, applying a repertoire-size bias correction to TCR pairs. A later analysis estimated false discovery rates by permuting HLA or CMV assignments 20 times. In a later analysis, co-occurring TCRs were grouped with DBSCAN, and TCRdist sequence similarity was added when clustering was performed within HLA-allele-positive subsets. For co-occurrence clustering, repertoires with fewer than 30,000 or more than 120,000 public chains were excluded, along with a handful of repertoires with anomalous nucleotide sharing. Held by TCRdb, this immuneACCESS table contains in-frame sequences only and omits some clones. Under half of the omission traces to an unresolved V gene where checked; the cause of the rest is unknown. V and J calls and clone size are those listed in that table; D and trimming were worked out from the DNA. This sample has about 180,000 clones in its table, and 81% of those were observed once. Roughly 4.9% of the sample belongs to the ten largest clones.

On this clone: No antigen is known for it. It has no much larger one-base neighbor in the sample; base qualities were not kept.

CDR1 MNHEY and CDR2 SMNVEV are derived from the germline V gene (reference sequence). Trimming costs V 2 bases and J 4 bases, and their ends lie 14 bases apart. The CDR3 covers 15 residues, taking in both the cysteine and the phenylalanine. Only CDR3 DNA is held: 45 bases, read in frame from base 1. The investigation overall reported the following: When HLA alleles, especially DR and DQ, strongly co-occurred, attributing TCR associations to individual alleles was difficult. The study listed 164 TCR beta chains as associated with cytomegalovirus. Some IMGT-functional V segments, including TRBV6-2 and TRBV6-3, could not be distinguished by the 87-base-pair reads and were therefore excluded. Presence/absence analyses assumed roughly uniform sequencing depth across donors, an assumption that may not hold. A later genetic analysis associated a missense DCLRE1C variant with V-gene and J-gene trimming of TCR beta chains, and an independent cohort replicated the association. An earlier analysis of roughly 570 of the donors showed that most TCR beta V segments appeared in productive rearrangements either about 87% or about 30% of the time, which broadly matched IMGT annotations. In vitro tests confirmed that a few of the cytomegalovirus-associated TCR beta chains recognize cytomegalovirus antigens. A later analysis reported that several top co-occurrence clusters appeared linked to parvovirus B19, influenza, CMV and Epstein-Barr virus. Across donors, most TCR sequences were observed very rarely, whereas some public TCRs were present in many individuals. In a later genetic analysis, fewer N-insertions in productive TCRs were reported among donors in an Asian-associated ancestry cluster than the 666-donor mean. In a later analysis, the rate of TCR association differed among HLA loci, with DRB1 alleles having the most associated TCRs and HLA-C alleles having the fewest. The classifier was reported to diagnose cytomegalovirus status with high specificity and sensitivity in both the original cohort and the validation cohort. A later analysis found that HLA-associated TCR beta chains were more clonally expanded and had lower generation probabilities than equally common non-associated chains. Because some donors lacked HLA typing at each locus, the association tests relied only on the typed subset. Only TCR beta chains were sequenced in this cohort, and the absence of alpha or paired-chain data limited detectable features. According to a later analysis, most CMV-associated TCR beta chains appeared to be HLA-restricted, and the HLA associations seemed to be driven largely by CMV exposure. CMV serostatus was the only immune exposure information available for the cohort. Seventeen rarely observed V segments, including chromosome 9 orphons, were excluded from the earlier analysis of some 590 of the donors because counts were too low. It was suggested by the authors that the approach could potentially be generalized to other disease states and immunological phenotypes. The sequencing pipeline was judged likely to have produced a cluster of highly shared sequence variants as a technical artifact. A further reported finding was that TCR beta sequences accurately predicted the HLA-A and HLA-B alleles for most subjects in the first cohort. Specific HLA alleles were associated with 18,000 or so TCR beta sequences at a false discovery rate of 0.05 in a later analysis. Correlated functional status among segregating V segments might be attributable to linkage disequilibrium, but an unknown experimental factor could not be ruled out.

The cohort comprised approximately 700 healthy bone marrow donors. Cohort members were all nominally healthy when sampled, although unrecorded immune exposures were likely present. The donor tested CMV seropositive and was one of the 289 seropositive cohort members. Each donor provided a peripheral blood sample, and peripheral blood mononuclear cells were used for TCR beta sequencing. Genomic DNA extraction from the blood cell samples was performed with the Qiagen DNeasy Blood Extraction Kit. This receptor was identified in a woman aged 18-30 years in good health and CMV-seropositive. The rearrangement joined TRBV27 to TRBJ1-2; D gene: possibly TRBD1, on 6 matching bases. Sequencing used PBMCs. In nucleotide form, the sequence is TGTGCCAGCAGTTTAAACAGGGCAAGCCTCTATGGCTACACCTTC. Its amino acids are CASSLNRASLYGYTF.